A selection of T cell receptor beta chains follows, all from one sample in a study of blood T cell repertoires in COVID-19. Clones were sequenced by immunoSEQ multiplex PCR, and TCRdb holds only the in-frame ones, with some missing. Of about 33,000 clones listed, around 83% are singletons. Sequences were obtained from peripheral blood. These receptors came from a human donor in a cohort sampled during active COVID-19. The CDR3 runs from the conserved cysteine through the conserved F or W. A D gene is named only where the DNA matches it firmly. A row's size may be missing; if present it is once, few, many or a size class.

TRBJ2-7,TRBV7-8,.,TRBD1,CASSPRTGSPYEQYF,TGTGCCAGCAGCCCCCGGACAGGTTCACCCTACGAGCAGTACTTC
TRBJ2-3,TRBV5-1,.,.,CASSLSLASGDFSSTDTQYF,TGCGCCAGCAGCTTGTCGCTTGCATCCGGGGACTTCTCTAGCACAGATACGCAGTATTTT
TRBJ2-7,TRBV6-1,.,TRBD1,CASSGQGQVDPYEQYF,TGTGCCAGCAGTGGCCAAGGACAGGTCGACCCCTACGAGCAGTACTTC
TRBJ2-7,TRBV10-3,.,.,CAISGSEGSEQYF,TGTGCCATCAGTGGGTCCGAGGGTTCCGAGCAGTACTTC
TRBJ2-2,TRBV4-1,.,.,CATKAGLRTGELFF,TGCGCCACCAAAGCGGGTTTAAGGACTGGGGAGCTGTTTTTT
TRBJ1-2,TRBV5-6,.,TRBD1,CASSLGTAANYGYTF,TGTGCCAGCAGCTTAGGGACAGCGGCTAACTATGGCTACACCTTC
TRBJ1-1,TRBV6-6,once,TRBD1,CASSYLLGQGPTEAFF,TGTGCCAGCAGTTACCTCCTGGGACAGGGTCCTACTGAAGCTTTCTTT
TRBJ1-1,TRBV19,once,.,CASSIGPPNTEAFF,TGTGCCAGTAGTATTGGGCCCCCGAACACTGAAGCTTTCTTT
TRBJ2-3,TRBV10-3,.,TRBD1,CAIREGTGKGTDTQYF,TGTGCCATCAGAGAAGGGACAGGGAAGGGCACAGATACGCAGTATTTT
TRBJ2-2,TRBV10-2,.,TRBD1,CASSEEGQGRTGELFF,TGCGCCAGCAGTGAGGAAGGACAGGGGCGGACCGGGGAGCTGTTTTTT
TRBJ2-3,TRBV4-2,.,.,CASSQVQGEVTDTQYF,TGTGCCAGCAGCCAAGTGCAGGGGGAGGTCACAGATACGCAGTATTTT
TRBJ2-7,TRBV6-6,.,.,CASSPQAPAAAAYEQYF,TGTGCCAGCAGTCCCCAAGCCCCGGCGGCAGCCGCCTACGAGCAGTACTTC
TRBJ2-1,TRBV6-6,once,TRBD2,CASSLRAGGINEQFF,TGTGCCAGCAGCCTACGGGCGGGAGGGATCAATGAGCAGTTCTTC
TRBJ2-1,TRBV6-2/TRBV6-3,.,.,CASSYGGGLSYNEQFF,TGTGCCAGCAGTTACGGGGGGGGCCTTTCCTACAATGAGCAGTTCTTC
TRBJ2-7,TRBV5-4,.,TRBD1,CASSVGQGNSYEQYF,TGTGCCAGCAGCGTGGGACAGGGGAACTCCTACGAGCAGTACTTC
TRBJ2-6,TRBV12-5,.,.,CASGFSQGSRANVLTF,TGTGCTAGTGGTTTTTCTCAGGGCAGTAGGGCCAACGTCCTGACTTTC
TRBJ2-7,TRBV19,few,.,CATMTEDYEQYF,TGTGCCACCATGACAGAAGACTACGAGCAGTACTTC
TRBJ2-1,TRBV20-1,.,TRBD2,CSFSGNEQFF,TGCAGTTTTAGCGGGAATGAGCAGTTCTTC
TRBJ1-2,TRBV3-1/TRBV3-2,.,.,CASSQDLSTVYGYTF,TGTGCCAGCAGCCAAGATTTGTCGACAGTCTATGGCTACACCTTC
TRBJ2-7,TRBV9,.,.,CASSAQGLPGYEQYF,TGTGCCAGCAGCGCGCAGGGACTCCCCGGCTACGAGCAGTACTTC
TRBJ2-7,TRBV6-6,.,TRBD2,CASSSAGASYEQYF,TGTGCCAGCAGTTCAGCGGGGGCCTCCTACGAGCAGTACTTC
TRBJ2-1,TRBV21-1,once,.,CASSLKNTDQSHNEQFF,TGTGCCAGCAGCCTTAAAAACACAGACCAAAGCCACAATGAGCAGTTCTTC